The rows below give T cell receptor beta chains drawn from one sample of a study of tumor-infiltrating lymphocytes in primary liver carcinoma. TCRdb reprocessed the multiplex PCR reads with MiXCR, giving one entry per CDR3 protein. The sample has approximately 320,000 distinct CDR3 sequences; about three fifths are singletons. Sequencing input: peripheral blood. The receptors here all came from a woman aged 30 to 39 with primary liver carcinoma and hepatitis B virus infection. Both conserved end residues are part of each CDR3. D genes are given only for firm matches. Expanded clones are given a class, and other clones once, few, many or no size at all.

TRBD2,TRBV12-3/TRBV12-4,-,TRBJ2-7,CASSFVRECLLEQYF,TGTGCCAGCAGTTTTGTGCGGGAGTGCCTCCTCGAGCAGTACTTC
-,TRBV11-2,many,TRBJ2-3,CASSLVQGFTATDTQYF,TGTGCCAGCAGCTTAGTTCAAGGTTTTACAGCAACAGATACGCAGTATTTT
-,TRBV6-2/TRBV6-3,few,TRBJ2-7,CASSIQVYEQYF,TGTGCCAGCAGTATACAGGTTTACGAGCAGTACTTC
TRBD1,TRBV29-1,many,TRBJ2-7,CSVKGQHEQYF,TGCAGCGTCAAGGGACAGCACGAGCAGTACTTC
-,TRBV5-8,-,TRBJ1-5,CASSLVLGFSNQPQHF,TGTGCCAGCAGCTTGGTATTAGGGTTCAGCAATCAGCCCCAGCATTTT
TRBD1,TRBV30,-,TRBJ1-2,CVWSETGDGDF,TGTGTCTGGAGTGAAACAGGGGACGGGGACTTC
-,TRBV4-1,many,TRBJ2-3,CASSQDKSTDTQYF,TGCGCCAGCAGCCAGGACAAAAGCACAGATACGCAGTATTTT
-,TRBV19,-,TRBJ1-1,CASSTAGNRQFQAFF,TGTGCCAGTAGTACCGCGGGGAACCGACAGTTCCAAGCTTTCTTT
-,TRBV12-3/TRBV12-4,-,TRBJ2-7,CASSPTYLVGYEQYF,TGTGCCAGCAGTCCGACATACCTCGTGGGCTACGAGCAGTACTTC
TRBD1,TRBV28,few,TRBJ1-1,CARRQGDTEAFF,TGTGCCCGACGACAGGGGGACACTGAAGCTTTCTTT
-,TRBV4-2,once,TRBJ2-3,CASSQPWDGPDTQYF,TGTGCCAGCAGCCAACCCTGGGATGGCCCAGATACGCAGTATTTT
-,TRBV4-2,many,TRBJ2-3,CASSQVREDTQYF,TGTGCCAGCAGCCAAGTGAGAGAAGATACGCAGTATTTT
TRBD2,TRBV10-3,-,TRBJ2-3,CAICDGAGGTDTQYF,TGTGCCATCTGTGACGGCGCGGGAGGAACAGATACGCAGTATTTT
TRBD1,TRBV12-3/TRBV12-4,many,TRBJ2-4,CASSNRVGQGANIQYF,TGTGCCAGCAGTAACCGCGTCGGACAGGGAGCAAACATTCAGTACTTC
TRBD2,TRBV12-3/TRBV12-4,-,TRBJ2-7,CVSTFTSGKGQYF,TGTGTCAGCACCTTTACTAGCGGGAAGGGGCAGTACTTC
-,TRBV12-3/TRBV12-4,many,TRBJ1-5,CASSYGTRQPQHF,TGTGCCAGCAGTTACGGGACGAGGCAGCCCCAGCATTTT
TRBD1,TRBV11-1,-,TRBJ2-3,CVSSSLQGVTQYF,TGTGTCAGCAGCTCCCTCCAGGGGGTTACGCAGTATTTT
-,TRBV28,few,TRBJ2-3,CASTPNRDTQYF,TGTGCCAGTACCCCGAACAGAGATACGCAGTATTTT
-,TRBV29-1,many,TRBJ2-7,CSASRDSYEQYF,TGCAGCGCCAGCCGGGACTCCTACGAGCAGTACTTC
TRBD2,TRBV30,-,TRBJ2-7,CAWSQRGRLSDEQYF,TGTGCCTGGAGTCAACGCGGGAGGCTTTCGGACGAGCAGTACTTC
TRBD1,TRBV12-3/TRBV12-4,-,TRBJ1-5,CASRQGAGAQPQHF,TGTGCCAGCAGACAGGGGGCGGGTGCTCAGCCCCAGCATTTT
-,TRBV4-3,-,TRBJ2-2,CASSPSRRASTGELFF,TGCGCCAGCAGCCCGAGCAGGAGGGCTTCCACCGGGGAGCTGTTTTTT
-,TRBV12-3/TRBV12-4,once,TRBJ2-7,CASSLAARTGFLGEQYF,TGTGCCAGCAGTTTAGCCGCTAGAACGGGATTCTTGGGGGAGCAGTACTTC
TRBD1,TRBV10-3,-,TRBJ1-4,CAISDGQGEKLVF,TGTGCCATCAGTGATGGACAGGGTGAAAAACTGGTTTTT
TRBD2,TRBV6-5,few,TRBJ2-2,CASSYRSGSSGRDGELFF,TGTGCCAGCAGTTATAGATCCGGGTCTAGCGGGAGGGACGGGGAGCTGTTTTTT
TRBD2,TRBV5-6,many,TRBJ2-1,CASSQPGLAGYNEQFF,TGTGCCAGCAGCCAACCGGGACTAGCGGGCTACAATGAGCAGTTCTTC
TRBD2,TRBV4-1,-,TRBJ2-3,CASSQVTSGFSTDTQYF,TGCGCCAGCAGCCAAGTGACTAGCGGGTTCAGCACAGATACGCAGTATTTT
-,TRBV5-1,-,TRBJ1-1,CASSVRERAEAFF,TGCGCCAGCAGCGTCCGTGAAAGGGCTGAAGCTTTCTTT
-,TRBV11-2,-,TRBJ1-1,CASSYDQNTEASF,TGTGCCAGCAGCTATGATCAGAACACTGAAGCTTCCTTT
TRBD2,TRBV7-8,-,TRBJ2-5,CASSLAIRTSGRVTQYF,TGTGCCAGCAGCTTAGCTATTCGGACTAGTGGGAGAGTGACCCAGTACTTC
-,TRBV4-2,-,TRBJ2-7,CASSPRGVEGTCEQYF,TGTGCCAGCAGCCCCCGAGGGGTTGAAGGGACCTGCGAGCAGTACTTC
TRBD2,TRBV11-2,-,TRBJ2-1,CASNSRPPLAGGLSYEQFF,TGTGCCAGCAACTCTCGTCCACCCCTAGCGGGAGGGTTGTCCTATGAGCAGTTCTTC
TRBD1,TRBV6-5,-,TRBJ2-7,CGSSYSMIGTEPYEQYF,TGTGGCAGCAGTTACTCGATGATCGGGACAGAACCCTACGAGCAGTACTTC
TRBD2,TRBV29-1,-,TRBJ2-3,CSLGDSGDLTDTQYF,TGCAGCTTGGGGGATAGCGGGGACCTCACAGATACGCAGTATTTT
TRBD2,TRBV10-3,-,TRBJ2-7,CAVSDRAGGDKQYF,TGTGCCGTCAGTGATCGGGCGGGAGGGGACAAGCAGTACTTC
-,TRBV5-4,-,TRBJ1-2,CVSSFQGQSYGYTF,TGTGTCAGCAGCTTCCAGGGGCAGAGCTATGGCTACACCTTC
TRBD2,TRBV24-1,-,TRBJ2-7,CVTSEDGLVSHSGNYEQYF,TGTGTCACCAGTGAAGATGGACTAGTTTCTCATAGTGGCAACTACGAGCAGTACTTC
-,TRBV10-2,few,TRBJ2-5,CASSEQGRQETQYF,TGCGCCAGCAGTGAGCAGGGTAGGCAAGAGACCCAGTACTTC
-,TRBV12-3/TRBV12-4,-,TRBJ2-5,CASSLVIGNQETQYF,TGTGCCAGCAGTTTAGTAATAGGGAACCAAGAGACCCAGTACTTC
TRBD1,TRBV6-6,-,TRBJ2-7,CASSYPTQGADQLSYEQYF,TGTGCCAGCAGTTACCCAACTCAGGGGGCGGATCAATTGTCCTACGAGCAGTACTTC
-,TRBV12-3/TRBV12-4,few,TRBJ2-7,CASSPLGGTYEQYF,TGTGCCAGCAGTCCACTAGGGGGGACCTACGAGCAGTACTTC
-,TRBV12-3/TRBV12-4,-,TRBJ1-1,CASRAREGMNTEAFF,TGTGCCAGCAGGGCGCGTGAGGGGATGAACACTGAAGCTTTCTTT
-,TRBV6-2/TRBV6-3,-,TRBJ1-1,CASSTRREGTEAFF,TGTGCCAGCAGTACCCGAAGGGAAGGCACTGAAGCTTTCTTT
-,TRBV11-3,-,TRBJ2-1,CASSSGQAVYNERFF,TGTGCCAGCAGCTCGGGACAAGCGGTCTACAATGAGCGGTTCTTC
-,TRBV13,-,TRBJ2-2,CASGLGVITGSELFF,TGTGCCAGCGGTCTGGGGGTAATCACCGGGTCGGAGCTGTTTTTT
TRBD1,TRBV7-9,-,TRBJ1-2,CASSRQGSLGGYTF,TGTGCCAGCAGCCGACAGGGATCCCTGGGAGGCTACACCTTC
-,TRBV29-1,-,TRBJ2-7,CSIGRQGNEQYF,TGCAGCATTGGCCGTCAGGGTAATGAGCAGTACTTC
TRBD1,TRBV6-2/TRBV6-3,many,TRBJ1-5,CASSFTGTGVSNQPQHF,TGTGCCAGCAGTTTTACCGGGACAGGGGTCAGCAATCAGCCCCAGCATTTT
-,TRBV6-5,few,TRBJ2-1,CASRPDQITYNEQFF,TGTGCCAGCAGACCTGACCAAATTACCTACAATGAGCAGTTCTTC
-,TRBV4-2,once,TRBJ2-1,CASSQNRQGSYNEQFF,TGTGCCAGCAGCCAAAACCGCCAGGGGTCCTACAATGAGCAGTTCTTC
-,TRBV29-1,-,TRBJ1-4,CSVGGRAGEKLFF,TGCAGCGTTGGGGGCAGGGCCGGGGAAAAACTGTTTTTT
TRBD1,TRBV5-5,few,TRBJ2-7,CASSRRTGGLTYEQYF,TGTGCCAGCAGCCGGAGGACAGGGGGCCTGACCTACGAGCAGTACTTC
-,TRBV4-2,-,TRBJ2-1,CTSSQAHNEQFF,TGTACCAGCAGCCAAGCCCACAATGAGCAGTTCTTC
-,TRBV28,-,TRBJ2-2,CASSFGRNTGELFF,TGTGCCAGCAGTTTCGGACGGAACACCGGGGAGCTGTTTTTT
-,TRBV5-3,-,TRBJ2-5,CARSLVPLGETQYF,TGTGCCAGAAGCTTGGTTCCCCTCGGCGAGACCCAGTACTTC
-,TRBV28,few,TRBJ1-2,CASSLHSNRGIGVHTF,TGTGCCAGCAGTTTACACTCGAACCGCGGCATTGGGGTCCACACCTTC
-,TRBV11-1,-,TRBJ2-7,CAGSKGPYKYEQCF,TGTGCCGGCAGCAAAGGACCGTACAAGTACGAGCAGTGCTTC
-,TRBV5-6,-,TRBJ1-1,CASSKRRALGTEAFF,TGTGCCAGCAGCAAGCGACGTGCCCTGGGCACTGAAGCTTTCTTT
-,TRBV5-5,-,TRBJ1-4,CASSSQFTATNEKLFF,TGTGCCAGCAGCTCCCAATTCACGGCCACTAATGAAAAACTGTTTTTT
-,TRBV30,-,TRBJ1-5,CAWSSSAMNQPQHF,TGTGCCTGGAGCTCTTCGGCCATGAATCAGCCCCAGCATTTT